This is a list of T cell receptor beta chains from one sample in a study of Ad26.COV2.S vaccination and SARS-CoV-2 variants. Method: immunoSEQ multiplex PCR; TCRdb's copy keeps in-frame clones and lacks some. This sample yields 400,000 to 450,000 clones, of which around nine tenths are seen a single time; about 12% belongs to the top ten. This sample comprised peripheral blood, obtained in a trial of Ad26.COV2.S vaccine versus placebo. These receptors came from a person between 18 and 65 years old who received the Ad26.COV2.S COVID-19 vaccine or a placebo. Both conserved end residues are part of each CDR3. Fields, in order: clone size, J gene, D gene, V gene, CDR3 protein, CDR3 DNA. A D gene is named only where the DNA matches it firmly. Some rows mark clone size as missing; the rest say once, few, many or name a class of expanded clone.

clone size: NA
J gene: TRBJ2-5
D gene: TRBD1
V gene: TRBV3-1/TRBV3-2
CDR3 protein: CASSQGLPLGTGKETQYF
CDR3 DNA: TGTGCCAGCAGCCAGGGCCTACCCCTCGGGACAGGGAAAGAGACCCAGTACTTC

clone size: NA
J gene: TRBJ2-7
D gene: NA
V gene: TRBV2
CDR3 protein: CASSEDSPYEQYF
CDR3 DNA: TGTGCCAGCAGTGAGGATTCACCCTACGAGCAGTACTTC

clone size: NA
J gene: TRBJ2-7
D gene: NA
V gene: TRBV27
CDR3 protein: CASSPHSLSYEQYF
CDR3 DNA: TGTGCCAGCAGTCCCCACAGTTTGTCCTACGAGCAGTACTTC

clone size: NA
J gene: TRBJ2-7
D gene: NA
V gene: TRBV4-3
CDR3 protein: CASSQGATGETYEQYF
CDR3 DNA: TGCGCCAGCAGCCAAGGTGCGACGGGAGAGACTTACGAGCAGTACTTC

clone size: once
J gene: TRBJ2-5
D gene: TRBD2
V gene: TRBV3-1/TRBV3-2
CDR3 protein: CASSQDRRRGGQETQYF
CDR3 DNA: TGTGCCAGCAGCCAAGATCGTCGGCGGGGGGGGCAAGAGACCCAGTACTTC

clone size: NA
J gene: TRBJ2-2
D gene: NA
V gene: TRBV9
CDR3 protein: CASSESSFANTGELFF
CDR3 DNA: TGTGCCAGCAGCGAGAGTTCGTTCGCGAACACCGGGGAGCTGTTTTTT

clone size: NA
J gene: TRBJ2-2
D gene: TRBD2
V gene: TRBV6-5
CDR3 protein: CASSYFGGANTGELFF
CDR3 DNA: TGTGCCAGCAGTTACTTTGGGGGGGCGAACACCGGGGAGCTGTTTTTT

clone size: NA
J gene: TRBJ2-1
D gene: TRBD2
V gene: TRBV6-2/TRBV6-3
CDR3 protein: CASSPPTRLAGRDEQFF
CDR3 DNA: TGTGCCAGCAGTCCCCCTACTAGGCTAGCGGGAAGGGATGAGCAGTTCTTC

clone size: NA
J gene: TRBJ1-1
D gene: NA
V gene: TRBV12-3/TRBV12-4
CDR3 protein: CASSFSGEIGAFF
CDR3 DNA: TGTGCCAGCAGTTTCTCAGGGGAGATCGGAGCTTTCTTT

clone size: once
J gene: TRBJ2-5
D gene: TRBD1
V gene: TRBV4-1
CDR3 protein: CASSPPTGRETQYF
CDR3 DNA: TGCGCCAGCAGCCCCCCGACAGGGCGGGAGACCCAGTACTTC

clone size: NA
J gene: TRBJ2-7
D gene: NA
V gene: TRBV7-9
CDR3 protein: CASSFAGGVWEQYF
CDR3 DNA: TGTGCCAGCAGCTTCGCCGGAGGGGTCTGGGAGCAGTACTTC

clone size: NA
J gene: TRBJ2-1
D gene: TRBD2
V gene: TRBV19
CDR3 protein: CASSITSGTPNEQFF
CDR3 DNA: TGTGCCAGTAGTATCACTAGCGGGACCCCCAATGAGCAGTTCTTC

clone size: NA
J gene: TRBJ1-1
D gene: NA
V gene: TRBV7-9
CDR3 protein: CASSHGRGGDTEAFF
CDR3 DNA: TGTGCCAGCAGCCACGGGAGGGGTGGGGACACTGAAGCTTTCTTT

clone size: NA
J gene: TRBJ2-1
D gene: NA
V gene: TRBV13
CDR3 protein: CASSSSGDEQFF
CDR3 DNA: TGTGCCAGCAGCTCCTCCGGCGATGAGCAGTTCTTC

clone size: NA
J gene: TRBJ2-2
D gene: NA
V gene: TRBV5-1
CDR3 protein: CASRDRITGELFF
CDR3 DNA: TGCGCCAGCCGGGACCGTATCACCGGGGAGCTGTTTTTT

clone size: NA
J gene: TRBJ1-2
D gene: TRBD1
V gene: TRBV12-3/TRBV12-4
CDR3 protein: CASSQTGNYGYTF
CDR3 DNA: TGTGCCAGCAGCCAGACAGGGAACTATGGCTACACCTTC

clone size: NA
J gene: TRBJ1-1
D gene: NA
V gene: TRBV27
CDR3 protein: CASSLLRGTEAFF
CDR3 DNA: TGTGCCAGCAGTTTATTGCGAGGGACTGAAGCTTTCTTT

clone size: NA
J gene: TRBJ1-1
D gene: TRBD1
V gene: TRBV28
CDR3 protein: CASSRTGATEAFF
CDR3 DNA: TGTGCCAGCAGTAGGACAGGGGCCACTGAAGCTTTCTTT

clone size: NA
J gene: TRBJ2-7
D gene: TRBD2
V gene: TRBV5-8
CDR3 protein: CASRRLASTEQYF
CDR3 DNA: TGTGCCAGCAGACGACTAGCTTCCACGGAGCAGTACTTC

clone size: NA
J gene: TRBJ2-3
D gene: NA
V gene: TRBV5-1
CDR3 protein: CASSLDRIVTDTQYF
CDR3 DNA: TGCGCCAGCAGCTTGGATAGGATTGTCACAGATACGCAGTATTTT

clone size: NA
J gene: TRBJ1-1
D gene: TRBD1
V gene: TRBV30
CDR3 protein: CAWSTGVNTEAFF
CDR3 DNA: TGTGCCTGGAGTACAGGGGTCAACACTGAAGCTTTCTTT

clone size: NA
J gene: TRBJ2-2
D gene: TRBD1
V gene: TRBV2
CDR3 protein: CASSVDRVRAGELFF
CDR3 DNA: TGTGCCAGCAGCGTGGACAGGGTGAGGGCCGGGGAGCTGTTTTTT

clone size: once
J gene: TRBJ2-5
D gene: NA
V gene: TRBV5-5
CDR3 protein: CASSLAQETQYF
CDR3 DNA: TGTGCCAGCAGCTTGGCCCAAGAGACCCAGTACTTC

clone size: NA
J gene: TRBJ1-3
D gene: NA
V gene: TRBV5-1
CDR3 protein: CASSLDENSGNTIYF
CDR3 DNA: TGCGCCAGCAGCTTGGACGAAAACTCTGGAAACACCATATATTTT

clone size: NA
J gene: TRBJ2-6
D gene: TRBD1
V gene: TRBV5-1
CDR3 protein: CASSLVTGRFSGANVLTF
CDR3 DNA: TGCGCCAGCAGCTTGGTGACAGGGAGATTCTCTGGGGCCAACGTCCTGACTTTC

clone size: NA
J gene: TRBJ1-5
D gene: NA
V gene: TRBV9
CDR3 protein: CASSPGVFHSNQPQHF
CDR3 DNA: TGTGCCAGCAGCCCCGGGGTCTTCCATAGCAATCAGCCCCAGCATTTT

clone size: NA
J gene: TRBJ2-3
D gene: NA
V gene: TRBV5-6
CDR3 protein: CASSQAGSDTQYF
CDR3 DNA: TGTGCCAGCAGCCAAGCAGGGTCAGATACGCAGTATTTT

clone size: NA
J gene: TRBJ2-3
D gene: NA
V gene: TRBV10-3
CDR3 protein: CAISGDTETSTDTQYF
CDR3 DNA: TGTGCCATCAGTGGGGACACTGAAACCTCGACAGATACGCAGTATTTT

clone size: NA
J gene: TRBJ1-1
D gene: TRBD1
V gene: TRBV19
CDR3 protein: CASSKPTGGTEAFF
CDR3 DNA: TGTGCCAGTAGTAAACCGACAGGGGGCACTGAAGCTTTCTTT

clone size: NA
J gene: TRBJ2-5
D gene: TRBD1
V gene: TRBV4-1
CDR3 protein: CASSRGTGEETQYF
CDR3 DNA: TGCGCCAGCAGCCGCGGGACAGGGGAAGAGACCCAGTACTTC

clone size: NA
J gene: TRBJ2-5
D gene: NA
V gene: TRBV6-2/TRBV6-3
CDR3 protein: CASSYSWDKGETQYF
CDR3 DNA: TGTGCCAGCAGTTACTCTTGGGACAAAGGGGAGACCCAGTACTTC

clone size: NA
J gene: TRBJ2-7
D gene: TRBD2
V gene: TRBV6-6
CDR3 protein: CASSSPGLGGGYEQYF
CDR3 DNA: TGTGCCAGCAGCTCCCCGGGACTAGGGGGAGGATACGAGCAGTACTTC

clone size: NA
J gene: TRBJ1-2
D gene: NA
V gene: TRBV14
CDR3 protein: CASSQDETLRGYGYTF
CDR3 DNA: TGTGCCAGCAGCCAAGACGAGACTCTCCGGGGCTATGGCTACACCTTC

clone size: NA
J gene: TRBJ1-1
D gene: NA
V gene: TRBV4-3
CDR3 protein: CASSQDSGLRNTEAFF
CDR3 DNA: TGCGCCAGCAGCCAAGATTCCGGACTTAGGAACACTGAAGCTTTCTTT

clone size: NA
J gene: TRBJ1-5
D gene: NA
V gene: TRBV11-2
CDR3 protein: CASSLGGGGNQPQHF
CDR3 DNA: TGTGCCAGCAGCTTAGGGGGAGGCGGCAATCAGCCCCAGCATTTT

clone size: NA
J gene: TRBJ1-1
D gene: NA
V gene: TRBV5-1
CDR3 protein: CASSFLLHGLSGTMNTEAFF
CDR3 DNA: TGCGCCAGCAGCTTTCTTCTTCATGGGTTGTCAGGAACAATGAACACTGAAGCTTTCTTT

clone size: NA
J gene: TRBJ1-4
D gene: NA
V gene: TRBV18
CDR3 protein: CASSEGGAAVEKLFF
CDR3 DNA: TGTGCCAGCTCAGAAGGGGGTGCTGCCGTTGAAAAACTGTTTTTT

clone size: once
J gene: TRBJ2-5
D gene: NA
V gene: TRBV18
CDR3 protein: CASSPENRQETQYF
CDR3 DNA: TGTGCCAGCTCACCGGAAAACAGACAAGAGACCCAGTACTTC